This TCR beta chain emerged from a study of blood T cell repertoires in COVID-19. Turning to the study itself: From the United States, Italy and Spain came samples of acute and convalescent COVID-19. Sample material is recorded as cDNA or gDNA derived from T cells, B-cell-depleted T cells, or PBMCs.

In the original analysis: Reference gene primer amplification in the assay estimated nucleated cell counts. Method: immunoSEQ multiplex PCR; TCRdb's copy keeps in-frame clones and lacks some. V, J and clone size reflect that table, while D and trimming were determined from the DNA. The profile shows 200,000 to 250,000 clones, under 90% of them singletons. V shed 6 bases and J shed 1 base, with 12 bases lying between them. The CDR3 covers 14 residues. Germline V gives CDR1 MNHEY, CDR2 SMNVEV (reference sequence). The specimen sequenced was peripheral blood. The chain couples TRBV27 to TRBJ1-1; D not resolved. This sequence was found in a woman aged 80 or over with active or convalescent COVID-19. DNA of the CDR3: TGTGCCAGCAGACGAGGGTTCTCGAACACTGAAGCTTTCTTT. This gives the protein CASRRGFSNTEAFF.